Each of the 15 T cell receptor beta chains below was sequenced from the same sample in a study of T cell clonotyping in hematopoietic cell transplantation. Data came from immunoSEQ multiplex PCR; TCRdb stores just in-frame clones and leaves some out. Of under 45,000 clones in the sample, 85% to 95% were seen once. This sample's time point: recipient sample about 28 days before transplant, after cytoreduction. The input for sequencing was peripheral blood mononuclear cells, taken before stem cell transplant. The receptor source for this set is a man aged 40-49 years with chronic myeloid leukemia. Some clones in this sample may be carry-over from other donors' samples.

As to this clone: Sequence at one end of the junction differs from germline and may be a read error. The chain joins TRBV25-1 to TRBJ2-3; a possible D gene is TRBD2 (6 bases). CDR3 length: 12 residues. Per the germline V gene, CDR1 is MGHDK and CDR2 is SYGVNS. CDR3 in DNA: TGTGCCAGCAGTAGAGTGGGACTCACGCGGGATTTT. Translating it yields CASSRVGLTRDF.

The chain recombines TRBV30 with TRBJ2-5, with 7 bases lining up with TRBD1. Germline V lookup: CDR1 GTSNPN, CDR2 SVGIG (reference sequence). The CDR3 is made up of 12 amino acids. Trimming cost V 5 bases and J 1 base; bases outside gene matches: 1. The CDR3 nucleotides are TGTGCCTGGGAGGGGGCCCAAGAGACCCAGTACTTC. Its translation: CAWEGAQETQYF.

The CDR3 DNA reads as TGTGCAAAGACCGGGACAGCAGTTCTCAAGACCATATATTTT. As protein: CAKTGTAVLKTIYF. The V and J genes are TRBV7-7 and TRBJ1-3; 7 nucleotides line up with TRBD1. The CDR3 consists of 14 residues. CDR1 and CDR2 from the germline V gene are SSHAT and FNYEAQ (reference sequence). The variable domain in full, with the rest retrieved from reference TRBV7-7 and TRBJ1-3, is GAGVSQSPRYKVTKRGQDVTLRCDPISSHATLYWYQQALGQGPEFLTYFNYEAQPDKSGLPSDRFSAERPEGSISTLTIQRTEQRDSAMYRCAKTGTAVLKTIYFGEGSWLTVV.

The chain couples TRBV5-1 to TRBJ1-5, with D tentatively TRBD1 (6 bases). V was pared by 0 bases and J by 4 bases, with 17 bases between. Germline V CDR1 and CDR2: SGHRS, YFSETQ. This CDR3 comprises 17 residues. The CDR3 protein is CASSLDGPQGGNQPQHF. In nucleotides, the CDR3 is TGCGCCAGCAGCTTGGACGGCCCACAGGGAGGAAATCAGCCCCAGCATTTT.

V and J are TRBV7-2 and TRBJ2-2, with 8 positions matching TRBD1. From germline, CDR1 is SGHTA and CDR2 FQGNSA. This CDR3 spans 16 amino acids. The trim removed 5 bases at V and 6 bases at J, leaving 11 bases unmatched. CDR3 in DNA: TGTGCCAGCAGCCCAGGAGGACAGGGTGCGGCCGGGGAGCTGTTTTTT. Its protein product is CASSPGGQGAAGELFF.

The V call is TRBV9, the J call TRBJ2-3; D unresolved. This CDR3 comprises 11 residues. The ends were cut back, 0 bases at V and 6 bases at J, with 2 bases in the middle. Germline values: CDR1 SGDLS, CDR2 YYNGEE. CDR3 DNA sequence: TGTGCCAGCAGCGTAGACGATACGCAGTATTTT. Translated: CASSVDDTQYF.

The rearrangement joins TRBV7-2 to TRBJ2-5, with TRBD2 matching 9 bases. The CDR3 totals 15 residues. Germline CDR1 and CDR2: SGHTA and FQGNSA. J lost 4 bases, V lost 3 bases, and 6 bases had no gene match. The CDR3 region is CASSFQRGVGETQYF. In DNA, the CDR3 is TGTGCCAGCAGCTTCCAGCGGGGGGTGGGAGAGACCCAGTACTTC. Combining the CDR3 with reference TRBV7-2 and TRBJ2-5 gives the whole variable domain GAGVSQSPSNKVTEKGKDVELRCDPISGHTALYWYRQSLGQGLEFLIYFQGNSAPDKSGLPSDRFSAERTGGSVSTLTIQRTQQEDSAVYLCASSFQRGVGETQYFGPGTRLLVL.

The CDR3 sequence is CAWTGTTNEKLFF. The CDR3 DNA sequence: TGTGCCTGGACAGGGACAACTAATGAAAAACTGTTTTTT. The chain recombines TRBV30 with TRBJ1-4; TRBD1 might be the D (5 bases). V was pared by 4 bases and J by 0 bases, with 6 bases between. CDR3 size: 13 residues. CDR1 is GTSNPN, CDR2 SVGIG, per germline (reference sequence).

The chain couples TRBV19 to TRBJ1-2, with 7 bases that match TRBD1. After removal of 4 bases from V and 8 bases from J, the junction contained 13 bases not matched to a gene. This CDR3 is 15 amino acids long. Germline CDR1 reads LNHDA; CDR2 reads SQIVND (reference sequence). In DNA form, the CDR3 reads TGTGCCAGTAGTAGAACCCCGGACAGGCCCTGGGGCTACACCTTC. It is translated as CASSRTPDRPWGYTF.

V is TRBV19 and J is TRBJ2-2; D gene unclear. Deletions cut 3 bases from V and 6 bases from J, with 8 bases between. Germline CDR1 is LNHDA and CDR2 is SQIVND (reference sequence). The CDR3 spans 13 residues. The CDR3 nucleotides read TGTGCCAGTAGTATGGGTCAGGCCGGGGAGCTGTTTTTT. Encoded protein: CASSMGQAGELFF.

The gene calls are TRBV10-3 and TRBJ1-1; the D is unclear. The CDR3 covers 13 residues. The V and J ends lost 0 bases and 0 bases respectively, with 2 bases between them. Germline values: CDR1 ENHRY, CDR2 SYGVKD. The CDR3, as DNA: TGTGCCATCAGTGAGTCACTGAACACTGAAGCTTTCTTT. Translated, it gives CAISESLNTEAFF.

This chain connects TRBV11-1 to TRBJ1-5; the D is unclear. This CDR3 has 13 residues. Germline values: CDR1 SGHAT, CDR2 FQDESV (reference sequence). V lost 2 bases, J lost 4 bases, and 6 bases lay in between. In DNA form, the CDR3 reads TGTGCCAGCAGCTTATCCCCAAATCAGCCCCAGCATTTT. Translating it yields CASSLSPNQPQHF.

The J gene is TRBJ1-1, the V gene TRBV7-8; D is undetermined. Trimming stripped 1 base from V and 1 base from J, with 10 bases between. In germline, CDR1 is SGHVS, CDR2 FQNEAQ. The CDR3 is 15 amino acids. The DNA for the CDR3 is TGTGCCAGCAGCTTAGGAGAGGGCCCGAACACTGAAGCTTTCTTT. It encodes CASSLGEGPNTEAFF.

CDR3 in DNA: TGTGCCAGCAGGACACAGGGGGCGCTGGTCTATGGCTACACCTTC. This translates into CASRTQGALVYGYTF. The chain joins TRBV28 to TRBJ1-2; 9 nucleotides align to TRBD1. V trimming: 6 bases; J trimming: 4 bases; junction bases outside the gene matches: 9. Germline loops: CDR1 MDHEN, CDR2 SYDVKM. The CDR3 extends over 15 amino acids.

The CDR3, as DNA: TGTGCCAGCAGTCCCACGTCGCCTGGGAACACTGAAGCTTTCTTT. Translated: CASSPTSPGNTEAFF. V is TRBV28 and J is TRBJ1-1, with unresolved D. The germline CDR1 and CDR2 sequences are MDHEN and SYDVKM. The CDR3 spans 15 residues. V shed 5 bases and J shed 1 base, with 14 bases lying between them.